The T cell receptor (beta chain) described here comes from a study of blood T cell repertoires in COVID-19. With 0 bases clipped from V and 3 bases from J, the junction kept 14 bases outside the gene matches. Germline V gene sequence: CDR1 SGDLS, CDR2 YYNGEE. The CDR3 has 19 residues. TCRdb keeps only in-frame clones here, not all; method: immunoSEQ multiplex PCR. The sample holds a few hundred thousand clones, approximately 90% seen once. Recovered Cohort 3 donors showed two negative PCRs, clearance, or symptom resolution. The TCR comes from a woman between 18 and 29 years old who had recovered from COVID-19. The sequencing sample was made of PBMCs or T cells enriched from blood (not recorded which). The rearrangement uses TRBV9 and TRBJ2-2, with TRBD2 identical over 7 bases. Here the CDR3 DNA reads TGTGCCAGCAGCGTAGATATCCGGCGGGACTACAGGTACACCGGGGAGCTGTTTTTT. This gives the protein CASSVDIRRDYRYTGELFF.